This T cell receptor beta chain was identified during a study of cytomegalovirus exposure and HLA in healthy donors. There are 16 residues in the CDR3. Trimming pared 6 bases from V and 5 bases from J, leaving 22 bases between. Germline CDR1 is LNHDA and CDR2 is SQIVND (reference sequence). The PCR was carried out with 60 Vbeta primers and 13 Jbeta primers. Data came from immunoSEQ multiplex PCR; TCRdb stores just in-frame clones and leaves some out. The table records under 200,000 clones, 84% of them present only once. Findings and caveats of the study: Certain indistinguishable V segments, among them TRBV6-2 and TRBV6-3, were excluded. Among the most significant clusters, several appeared linked to common viral pathogens in a later analysis. Prediction of most subjects' HLA-A and HLA-B alleles by TCR beta sequences was reportedly accurate.

This clone was seen once. The antigen remains unidentified. The origin of this receptor is a boy aged 5-17 years in good health and CMV-seronegative. The V and J genes are TRBV19 and TRBJ2-5, with a tentative D call TRBD1 (6 bases). Sequencing was done on a sample of PBMCs. The CDR3 is CASSDRRAVFSETQYF. Here the CDR3 DNA reads TGTGCCAGTAGCGACAGGCGGGCGGTGTTTTCGGAGACCCAGTACTTC. Complete variable domain (other parts from reference TRBV19 and TRBJ2-5): DGGITQSPKYLFRKEGQNVTLSCEQNLNHDAMYWYRQDPGQGLRLIYYSQIVNDFQKGDIAEGYSVSREKKESFPLTVTSAQKNPTAFYLCASSDRRAVFSETQYFGPGTRLLVL.